These 16 T cell receptor beta chains were all obtained from the same sample, sequenced in a study of CD8 T cells in ankylosing spondylitis. In TCRdb, the 5' RACE reads were re-called with MiXCR into one record per CDR3 protein. The sample records around 120,000 distinct CDR3 sequences, about a tenth being singletons. Source material: blood, either unsorted or a sorted T cell fraction (not recorded which). These receptor sequences come from a male donor with ankylosing spondylitis or in good health (not recorded which).

This clonotype was seen ten or more times. Here the CDR3 reads CASSLGGLAGTYEQYF. The DNA of the CDR3 is TGCGCCAGCAGCTTGGGGGGACTAGCGGGAACCTACGAGCAGTACTTC. The genes are TRBV5-1 and TRBJ2-7, with 13 bases that match TRBD2. V was clipped by 0 bases and J by 2 bases; unmatched bases: 2. The CDR3 loop spans 16 amino acids. Germline CDR1 SGHRS, CDR2 YFSETQ.

The V gene is TRBV20-1, the J gene TRBJ2-7, with 7 nucleotides matching TRBD2. The CDR3 sequence is 14 residues long. Germline lookup yields CDR1 DFQATT and CDR2 SNEGSKA (reference sequence). Losses at the gene ends were 7 bases for V and 6 bases for J; bases not matched to a gene: 15. CDR3 sequence: CSGGVLGLGGEQYF. For the CDR3, the DNA is TGCAGTGGTGGCGTTTTAGGACTAGGCGGCGAGCAGTACTTC.

The chain joins TRBV7-9 to TRBJ1-5; D is perhaps TRBD1 (5 bases). Trimming took 5 bases from V and 4 from J, leaving 18 bases between them. Germline values: CDR1 SEHNR, CDR2 FQNEAQ (reference sequence). The CDR3 covers 16 residues. The CDR3 DNA follows: TGTGCCAGCAGCGGGGAGCGTGGGGCTTTAAATCAGCCCCAGCATTTT. It is translated as CASSGERGALNQPQHF.

This clonotype was seen at least ten times. V usage is TRBV7-2 and J usage is TRBJ2-7, with 8 bases identical to TRBD1. The CDR3 consists of 13 residues. Germline trimming cut 7 bases from V and 1 base from J; bases unmatched to any gene: 3. Germline values: CDR1 SGHTA, CDR2 FQGNSA. CDR3 sequence: CASTDRASYEQYF. The DNA of the CDR3 is TGTGCCAGCACGGACAGGGCTTCCTACGAGCAGTACTTC. Together with reference TRBV7-2 and TRBJ2-7, the CDR3 gives the full variable domain: GAGVSQSPSNKVTEKGKDVELRCDPISGHTALYWYRQSLGQGLEFLIYFQGNSAPDKSGLPSDRFSAERTGGSVSTLTIQRTQQEDSAVYLCASTDRASYEQYFGPGTRLTVT.

This clonotype was seen many times. V gene TRBV20-1 combines with J gene TRBJ2-4, with D possibly called TRBD1 or TRBD2 (6 bases each). There are 13 residues in the CDR3. The germline V gene encodes CDR1 DFQATT and CDR2 SNEGSKA (reference sequence). V lost 6 bases to trimming and J lost 6 bases, with 15 bases between them. DNA of the CDR3: TGCAGTGCCGGGGGCAGGGAACTAAACATTCAGTACTTC. Protein sequence: CSAGGRELNIQYF.

This clonotype was observed at least ten times. The V and J genes are TRBV28 and TRBJ2-7, with a weak D call TRBD1 (6 bases). The CDR3 consists of 15 residues. Germline V CDR1 and CDR2: MDHEN, SYDVKM. The V gene lost 0 bases and the J gene lost 0 bases, with 9 bases spanning the gap. In nucleotides, the CDR3 is TGTGCCAGCAGTTTATGGAGACAGGTCTCCTACGAGCAGTACTTC. The encoded protein is CASSLWRQVSYEQYF.

At least ten counts were recorded for this clonotype. The chain uses TRBV18 and TRBJ1-2; no clear D gene. Trimming shortened V by 2 bases and J by 2 bases, and 12 bases separated the two germline ends. The CDR3 is 15 amino acids. Germline CDR1 and CDR2: KGHSH and LQKENI. In DNA form, the CDR3 reads TGTGCCAGCTCACCATCTGTTGGAGACAACTATGGCTACACCTTC. As protein: CASSPSVGDNYGYTF.

This clonotype occurred once. This chain uses TRBV5-6 with TRBJ2-3; 9 bases line up with TRBD1. The germline CDR1 and CDR2 sequences are SGHDT and YYEEEE. This CDR3 is 13 amino acids long. The junction had 5 bases not matched to a gene; V was cut back by 4 bases and J by 8 bases. The CDR3 DNA reads TGTGCCAGCAGCCCCAGGGACAGGGTTACGCAGTATTTT. Encoded protein: CASSPRDRVTQYF.

The chain uses TRBV4-2 and TRBJ2-5; D perhaps matches TRBD2 (6 bases). V dropped 4 bases and J dropped 5 bases, with 14 bases sitting between them. Germline V gives CDR1 LGHNA, CDR2 YNFKEQ. This CDR3 contains 14 residues. In DNA form, the CDR3 reads TGTGCCAGCAGCCCTGGACTATTTGGCGAGACCCAGTACTTC. Translated: CASSPGLFGETQYF.

Turning to this clonotype: With a much larger clone just one base away, this may be a read error. The chain links TRBV6-5 to TRBJ2-4; D is perhaps TRBD1 or TRBD2 (6 bases each). The V end lost 4 bases, the J end lost 1 base, and 14 bases lay between the germline ends. CDR1 is MNHEY, CDR2 SVGAGI, per germline. This CDR3 region has 16 residues. The CDR3 region is CASSSWEGGAKNIQYF. The CDR3 DNA reads TGTGCCAGCAGTTCCTGGGAAGGGGGGGCCAAAAACATTCAGTACTTC.

This clonotype was seen at least ten times. This chain connects TRBV15 to TRBJ2-7, with D possibly matching TRBD2 (5 bases). V lost 6 bases and J lost 1, with 13 bases in between. Germline V gives CDR1 LNHNV, CDR2 YYDKDF (reference sequence). The CDR3 is made up of 14 amino acids. CDR3 DNA: TGTGCCACCAGTCCCCGGGGTACTTCCTACGAGCAGTACTTC. Encoded protein: CATSPRGTSYEQYF.

V gene TRBV7-3 combines with J gene TRBJ2-3; tentatively, D is TRBD1 or TRBD2 (5 bases each). This CDR3 spans 15 amino acids. V dropped 3 bases and J dropped 3 bases, with 13 bases sitting between them. Germline V CDR1 and CDR2: SGHTA, FQGTGA. The CDR3 loop is CASSFNPGRTDTQYF. In nucleotides, the CDR3 is TGTGCCAGCAGCTTTAATCCAGGGAGAACAGATACGCAGTATTTT. Combining the CDR3 with reference TRBV7-3 and TRBJ2-3 gives the whole variable domain GAGVSQTPSNKVTEKGKYVELRCDPISGHTALYWYRQSLGQGPEFLIYFQGTGAADDSGLPNDRFFAVRPEGSVSTLKIQRTERGDSAVYLCASSFNPGRTDTQYFGPGTRLTVL.

Many counts were recorded for this clonotype. The rearrangement links TRBV4-3 to TRBJ2-3; D might be TRBD2 (7 bases). V was cut by 0 bases and J by 9 bases, with 16 bases left in between. The length of the CDR3 is 15 residues. CDR1 is LGHNA and CDR2 is YSLEER in the germline V gene. The DNA for the CDR3 is TGCGCCAGCAGCCAAGATTGGTCAGGGGAGGGCACGCAGTATTTT. Its translation is CASSQDWSGEGTQYF.

This clonotype was counted many times. DNA for the CDR3: TGCGCCAGCAGCCAAGAGGTGACACACGATACCTACGAGCAGTACTTC. Translation gives CASSQEVTHDTYEQYF. This rearrangement joins TRBV4-3 to TRBJ2-7; D call uncertain. The germline CDR1 and CDR2 sequences are LGHNA and YSLEER. V gave up 0 bases and J gave up 2 bases, with 14 bases separating them. The CDR3 covers 16 residues.

In its sample, this clonotype was seen a few times. The chain links TRBV11-1 to TRBJ1-1, with 8 bases that match TRBD1. Trimming at V came to 7 bases and at J to 0 bases, leaving 25 bases not matched to a gene. The CDR3 is 21 amino acids. CDR1 and CDR2 from the germline V gene are SGHAT and FQDESV (reference sequence). In DNA form, the CDR3 reads TGTGCCAGCACCCAACAACCCACAGGGGGGCCTCTAAGCACGATGAACACTGAAGCTTTCTTT. It codes for CASTQQPTGGPLSTMNTEAFF.

The V and J genes are TRBV25-1 and TRBJ2-7; D not certain. In germline, CDR1 is MGHDK, CDR2 SYGVNS. This CDR3 has 14 amino acids. Trimming removed 6 bases at V and 1 base at J, with 13 bases between. The DNA of the CDR3 is TGTGCCAGCAGGGGAAGAGTCGGGTCCTACGAGCAGTACTTC. Its translation is CASRGRVGSYEQYF.